This TCR beta chain was identified in a study of blood T cells in healthy people across ages. Across the study: Capture via template switching afforded approximately one barcoded beta molecule per two T cells.

To note about this clonotype: Its cognate antigen is unknown.

Alongside a J-beta primer mix, a sample-barcoded 5' primer served in a second PCR lasting 7 to 11 cycles. TCRdb independently ran MiXCR on the 5' RACE reads; one entry per CDR3 protein. Altogether approximately 770,000 distinct CDR3 sequences are present, 58% being singletons, with the ten largest covering 20% to 25%. Study conclusions and caveats: Expanded clonotype changes were possibly confounded by unknown donor CMV status. It was the long-lived donors that had more naive CD4+ cells and higher diversity than aged donors. Researchers judged that diversity estimates from one million T cells fell short of true values.

Germline V CDR1 and CDR2: MNHEY, SMNVEV (reference sequence). The CDR3 consists of 13 residues. Trimming stripped 8 bases from V and 8 bases from J, with 15 bases between. The receptor comes from a man in his thirties or forties in good health. Sequencing was performed on blood. This chain links TRBV27 with TRBJ1-4; D perhaps matches TRBD1 (6 bases). CDR3 in amino acids: CASGTGSGEKLFF. DNA of the CDR3: TGTGCCAGCGGTACAGGGTCGGGGGAAAAACTGTTTTTT.